The subject of this entry is one TCR beta chain. The data are from a study of blood T cell repertoires in COVID-19. CDR3 length: 14 residues. V was clipped by 0 bases and J by 5 bases, with 10 bases between them. Germline V gene data show CDR1 as MGHRA and CDR2 as YSYEKL. TCRdb keeps only in-frame clones here, not all; method: immunoSEQ multiplex PCR. This sample has about 100,000 clones, with about four fifths found just once. This sequence originates from a woman of 80 years or more with active or convalescent COVID-19. The chain is built from TRBV4-1 and TRBJ1-1; D is perhaps TRBD1 (6 bases). The sample consisted of peripheral blood. The CDR3 protein is CASSQDRGLTEAFF. DNA for the CDR3: TGCGCCAGCAGCCAAGACAGGGGTTTGACTGAAGCTTTCTTT.